This T cell receptor (beta chain) was recovered during a study of low-dose radiotherapy and immunotherapy resistance in tumors. Study-wide context: Cohort 1 got 0.5 Gy per fraction every 2 weeks, 6.5 Gy in total. While receiving nivolumab 240 mg every two weeks, patients also received ipilimumab 1 mg/kg every six weeks, both intravenously. Oral administration of aspirin 300 mg daily occurred for four cycles, commencing at cycle 1 day 1.

Regarding this clonotype: A read error is likely here: a far larger clone is one base away.

The germline V gene encodes CDR1 LGHNA and CDR2 YSLEER. V dropped 5 bases and J dropped 13 bases, with 18 bases sitting between them. The CDR3 contains 13 residues. Primers targeting TRAV and TRBV primed first-strand cDNA, covering alpha and beta chains. Amplification, which lasted around 18 PCR cycles, used a constant-region primer and V-primer adapter to amplify TCRs. TCRdb passed the reads through MiXCR, listing each CDR3 protein once. The table records about 58,000 distinct CDR3 sequences, 20% to 25% of them present only once. The time point here: after trial treatment. This sample's treatment: LDRT plus nivolumab, ipilimumab, low-dose cyclophosphamide and aspirin (RACIN trial). Nivolumab, ipilimumab, aspirin, low-dose cyclophosphamide and low-dose radiotherapy were all administered to the donors.

The TCR comes from a male donor with prostate cancer. The J gene is TRBJ2-1, the V gene TRBV4-3, with TRBD2 as a possible D gene (5 bases). Here the sequenced sample was PBMCs, taken after low-dose radiotherapy plus immunotherapy. CDR3 DNA: TGCGCCAGCAGCTCCGTTGTCGGGGAGACCCAGTTCTTC. It encodes CASSSVVGETQFF.